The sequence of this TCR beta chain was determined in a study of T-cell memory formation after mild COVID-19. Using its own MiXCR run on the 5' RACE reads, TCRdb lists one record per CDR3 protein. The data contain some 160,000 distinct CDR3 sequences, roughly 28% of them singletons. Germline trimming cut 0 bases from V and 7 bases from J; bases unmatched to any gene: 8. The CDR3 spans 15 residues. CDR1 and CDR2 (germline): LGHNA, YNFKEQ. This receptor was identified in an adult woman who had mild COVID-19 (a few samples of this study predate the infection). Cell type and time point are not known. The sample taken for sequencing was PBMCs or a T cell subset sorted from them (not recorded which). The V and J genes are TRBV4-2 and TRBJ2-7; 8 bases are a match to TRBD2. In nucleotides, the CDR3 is TGTGCCAGCAGCCAAGATCCGGGGGGGCCGGAAGAGCAGTACTTC. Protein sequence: CASSQDPGGPEEQYF.